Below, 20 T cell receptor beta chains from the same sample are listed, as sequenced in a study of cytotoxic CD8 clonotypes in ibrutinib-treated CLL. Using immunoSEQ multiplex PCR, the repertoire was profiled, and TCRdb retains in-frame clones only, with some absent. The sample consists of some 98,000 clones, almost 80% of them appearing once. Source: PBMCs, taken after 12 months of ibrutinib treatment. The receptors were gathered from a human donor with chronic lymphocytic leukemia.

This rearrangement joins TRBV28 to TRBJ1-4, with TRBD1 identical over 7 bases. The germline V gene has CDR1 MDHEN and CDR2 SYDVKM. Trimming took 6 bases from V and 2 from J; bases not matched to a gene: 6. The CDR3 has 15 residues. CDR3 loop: CASSPSGGTNEKLFF. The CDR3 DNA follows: TGTGCCAGCAGCCCATCAGGGGGGACTAATGAAAAACTGTTTTTT.

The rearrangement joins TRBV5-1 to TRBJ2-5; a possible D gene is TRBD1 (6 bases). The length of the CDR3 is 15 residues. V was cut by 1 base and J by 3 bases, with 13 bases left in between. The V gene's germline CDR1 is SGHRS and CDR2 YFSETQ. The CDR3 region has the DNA TGCGCCAGCAGCTTGATGACTGGGGACAAAGAGACCCAGTACTTC. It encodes CASSLMTGDKETQYF.

The CDR3 bases are TGTGCCATCAGTGAGTCGAACACAAACACTGAAGCTTTCTTT. It specifies CAISESNTNTEAFF. The gene calls are TRBV10-3 and TRBJ1-1; no clear D. CDR3 size: 14 residues. V was shortened by 0 bases and J by 2 bases, with 7 bases between the two germline ends. Germline loops: CDR1 ENHRY, CDR2 SYGVKD.

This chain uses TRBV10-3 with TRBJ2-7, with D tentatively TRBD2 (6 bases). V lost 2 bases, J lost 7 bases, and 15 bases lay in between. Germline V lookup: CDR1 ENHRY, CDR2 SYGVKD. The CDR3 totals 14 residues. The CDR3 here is CAISERLEPREQYF. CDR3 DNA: TGTGCCATCAGTGAGAGACTAGAGCCTAGGGAGCAGTACTTC.

The CDR3 here is CASSYGGGAVGNEQYF. Written as DNA, the CDR3 is TGTGCCAGCAGTTACGGCGGGGGGGCGGTTGGGAACGAGCAGTACTTC. V and J are TRBV6-5 and TRBJ2-7; 9 bases are shared with TRBD2. V shed 2 bases, J shed 5 bases, and the junction held 10 bases outside the gene matches. Germline assignment: CDR1 MNHEY and CDR2 SVGAGI. This CDR3 has 16 amino acids.

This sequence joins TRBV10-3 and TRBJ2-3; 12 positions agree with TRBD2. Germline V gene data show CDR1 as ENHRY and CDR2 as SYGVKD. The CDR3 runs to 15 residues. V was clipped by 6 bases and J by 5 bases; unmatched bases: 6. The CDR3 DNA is TGTGCCATCAGCGAACCGGGACTAGCGGGAGATACGCAGTATTTT. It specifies CAISEPGLAGDTQYF.

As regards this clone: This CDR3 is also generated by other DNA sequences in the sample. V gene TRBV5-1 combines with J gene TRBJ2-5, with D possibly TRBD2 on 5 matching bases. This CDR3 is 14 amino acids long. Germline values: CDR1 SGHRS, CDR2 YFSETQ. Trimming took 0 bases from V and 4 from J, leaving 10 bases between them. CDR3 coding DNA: TGCGCCAGCAGCTTGGGTCGGGGATCAGAGACCCAGTACTTC. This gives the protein CASSLGRGSETQYF.

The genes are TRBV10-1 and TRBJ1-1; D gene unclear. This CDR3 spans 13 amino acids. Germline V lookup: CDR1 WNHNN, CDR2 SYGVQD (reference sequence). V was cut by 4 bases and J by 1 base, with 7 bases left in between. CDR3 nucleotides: TGCGCCAGCAGTGTGACCAGGAACACTGAAGCTTTCTTT. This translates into CASSVTRNTEAFF.

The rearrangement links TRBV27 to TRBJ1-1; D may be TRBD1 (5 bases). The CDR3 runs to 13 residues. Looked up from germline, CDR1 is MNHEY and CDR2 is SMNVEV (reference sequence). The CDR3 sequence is CAASPGLNTEAFF. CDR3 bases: TGTGCAGCGAGTCCGGGGCTGAACACTGAAGCTTTCTTT.

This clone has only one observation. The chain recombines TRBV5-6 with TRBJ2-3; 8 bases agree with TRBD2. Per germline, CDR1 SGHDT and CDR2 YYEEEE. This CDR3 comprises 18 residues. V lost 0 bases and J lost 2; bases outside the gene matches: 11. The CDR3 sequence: CASSLDGLAGSLTDTQYF. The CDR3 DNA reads TGTGCCAGCAGCTTGGACGGGCTAGCGGGTTCCCTCACAGATACGCAGTATTTT.

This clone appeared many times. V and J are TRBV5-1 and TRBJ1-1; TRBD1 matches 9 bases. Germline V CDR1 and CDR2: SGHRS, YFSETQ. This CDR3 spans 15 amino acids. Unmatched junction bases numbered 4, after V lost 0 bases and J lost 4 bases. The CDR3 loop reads CASSLVGQGGTEAFF. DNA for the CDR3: TGCGCCAGCAGCTTGGTGGGACAGGGAGGCACTGAAGCTTTCTTT.

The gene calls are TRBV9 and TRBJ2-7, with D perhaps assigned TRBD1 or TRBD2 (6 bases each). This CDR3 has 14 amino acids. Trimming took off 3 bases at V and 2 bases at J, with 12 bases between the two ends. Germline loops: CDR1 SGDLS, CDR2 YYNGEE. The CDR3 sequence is CASSEGRGAYEQYF. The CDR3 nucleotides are TGTGCCAGCAGCGAGGGTAGGGGGGCCTACGAGCAGTACTTC. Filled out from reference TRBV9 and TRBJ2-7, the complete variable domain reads DSGVTQTPKHLITATGQRVTLRCSPRSGDLSVYWYQQSLDQGLQFLIQYYNGEERAKGNILERFSAQQFPDLHSELNLSSLELGDSALYFCASSEGRGAYEQYFGPGTRLTVT.

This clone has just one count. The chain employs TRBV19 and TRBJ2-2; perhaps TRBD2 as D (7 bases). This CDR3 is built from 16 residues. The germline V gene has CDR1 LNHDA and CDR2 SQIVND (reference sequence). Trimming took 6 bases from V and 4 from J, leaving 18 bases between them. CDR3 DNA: TGTGCCAGTAGCCAAATGGGCGGGGGCTTCACCGGGGAGCTGTTTTTT. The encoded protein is CASSQMGGGFTGELFF.

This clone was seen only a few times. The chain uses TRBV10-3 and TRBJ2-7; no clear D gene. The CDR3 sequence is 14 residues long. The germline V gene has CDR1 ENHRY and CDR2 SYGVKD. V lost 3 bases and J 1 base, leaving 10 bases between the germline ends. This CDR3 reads CAISEEGSSYEQYF. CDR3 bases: TGTGCCATCAGTGAAGAAGGCAGTTCCTACGAGCAGTACTTC.

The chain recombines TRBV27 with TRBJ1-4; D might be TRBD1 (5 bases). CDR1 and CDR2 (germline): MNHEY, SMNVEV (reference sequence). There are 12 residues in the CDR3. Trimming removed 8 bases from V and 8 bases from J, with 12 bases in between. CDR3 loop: CASGHLGEKLFF. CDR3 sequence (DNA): TGTGCCAGCGGACACTTGGGGGAAAAACTGTTTTTT.

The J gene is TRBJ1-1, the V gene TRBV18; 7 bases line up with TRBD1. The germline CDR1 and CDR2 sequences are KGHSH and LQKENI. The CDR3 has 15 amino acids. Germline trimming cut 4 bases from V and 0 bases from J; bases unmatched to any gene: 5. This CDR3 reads CASSRTGTVNTEAFF. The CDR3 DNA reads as TGTGCCAGCTCACGAACCGGGACAGTGAACACTGAAGCTTTCTTT.

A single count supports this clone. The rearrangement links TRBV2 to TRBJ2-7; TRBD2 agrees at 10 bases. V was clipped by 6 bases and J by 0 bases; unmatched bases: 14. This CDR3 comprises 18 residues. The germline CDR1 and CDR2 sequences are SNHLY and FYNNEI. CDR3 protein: CASRQYPGLALSSYEQYF. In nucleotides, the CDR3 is TGTGCCAGCAGACAATATCCGGGACTAGCGTTGAGCTCCTACGAGCAGTACTTC.

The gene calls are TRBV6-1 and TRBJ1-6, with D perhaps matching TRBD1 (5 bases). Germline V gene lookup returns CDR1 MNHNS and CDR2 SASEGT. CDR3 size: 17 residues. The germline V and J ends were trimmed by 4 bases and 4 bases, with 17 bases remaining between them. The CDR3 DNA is TGTGCCAGCAGTGGGGCGCGGGACGGAGCGTATAATTCACCCCTCCACTTT. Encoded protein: CASSGARDGAYNSPLHF.

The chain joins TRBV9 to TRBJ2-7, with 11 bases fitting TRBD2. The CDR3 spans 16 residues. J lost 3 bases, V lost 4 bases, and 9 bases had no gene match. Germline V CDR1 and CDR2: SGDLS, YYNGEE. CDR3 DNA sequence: TGTGCCAGCAGCTCAACCGGGACTAGCGGAATCTACGAGCAGTACTTC. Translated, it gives CASSSTGTSGIYEQYF.

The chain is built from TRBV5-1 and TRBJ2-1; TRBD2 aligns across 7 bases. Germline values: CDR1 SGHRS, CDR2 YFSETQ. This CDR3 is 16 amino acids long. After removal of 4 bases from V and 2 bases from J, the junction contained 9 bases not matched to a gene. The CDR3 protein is CASSNGASGPYNEQFF. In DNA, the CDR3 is TGCGCCAGCAGCAATGGTGCTAGCGGCCCCTACAATGAGCAGTTCTTC.